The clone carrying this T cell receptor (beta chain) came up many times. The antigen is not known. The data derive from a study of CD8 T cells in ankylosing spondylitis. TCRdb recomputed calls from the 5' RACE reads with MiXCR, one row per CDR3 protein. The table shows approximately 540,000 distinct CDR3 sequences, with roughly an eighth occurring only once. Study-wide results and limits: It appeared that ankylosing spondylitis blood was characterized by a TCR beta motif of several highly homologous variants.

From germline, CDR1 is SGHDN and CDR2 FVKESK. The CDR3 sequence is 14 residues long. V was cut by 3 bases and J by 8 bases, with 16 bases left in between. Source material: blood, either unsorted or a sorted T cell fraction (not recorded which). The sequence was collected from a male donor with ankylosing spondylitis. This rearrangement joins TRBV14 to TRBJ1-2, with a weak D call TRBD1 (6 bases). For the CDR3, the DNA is TGTGCCAGCAGCCAGGTCACAGGGATAGACGGCTACACCTTC. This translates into CASSQVTGIDGYTF.